Listed below are T cell receptor beta chains from one sample, sequenced in a study of PD-1 blockade in classical Hodgkin lymphoma. Generated by immunoSEQ multiplex PCR, the TCRdb table keeps only in-frame clones and is missing some. Here the sample spans around 30,000 clones, approximately 65% being singletons. The material was peripheral blood mononuclear cells (PBMCs), obtained before the fourth cycle of nivolumab. Receptors originate from a human donor with classical Hodgkin lymphoma. The CDR3 runs from the conserved cysteine through the conserved F or W.

V gene: TRBV5-6; J gene: TRBJ1-1; CDR3 protein: CASSPHGVNTEAFF
V gene: TRBV4-2; J gene: TRBJ1-1; CDR3 protein: CASSHTELNTEAFF
V gene: TRBV5-4; J gene: TRBJ2-7; CDR3 protein: CASSLGDRDYEQYF
V gene: TRBV5-1; J gene: TRBJ1-2; CDR3 protein: CASSLGRVTTNYGYTF
V gene: TRBV6-1; J gene: TRBJ1-5; CDR3 protein: CASSVFHASNQPQHF
V gene: TRBV11-2; J gene: TRBJ1-1; CDR3 protein: CASSQNHGTEAFF
V gene: TRBV10-3; J gene: TRBJ2-4; CDR3 protein: CAISGATSGDLNRNIQYF
V gene: TRBV7-2; J gene: TRBJ2-3; CDR3 protein: CASSLSSGGLADTQYF
V gene: TRBV28; J gene: TRBJ1-4; CDR3 protein: CASIGSVINEKLFF
V gene: TRBV7-2; J gene: TRBJ2-3; CDR3 protein: CASSLDVGSDTQYF
V gene: TRBV5-5; J gene: TRBJ2-3; CDR3 protein: CASSLNRGAGQGTDTQYF
V gene: TRBV2; J gene: TRBJ2-7; CDR3 protein: CASRPGQGASYEQYF
V gene: TRBV7-9; J gene: TRBJ2-7; CDR3 protein: CASSLEGGYEQYF
V gene: TRBV10-3; J gene: TRBJ2-3; CDR3 protein: CATGWGVTDTQYF
V gene: TRBV21-1; J gene: TRBJ2-1; CDR3 protein: CASSSGLASNEQFF
V gene: TRBV6-6; J gene: TRBJ1-2; CDR3 protein: CASRRQGANYGYTF
V gene: TRBV30; J gene: TRBJ2-7; CDR3 protein: CAWMRDRPYEQYF
V gene: TRBV29-1; J gene: TRBJ2-3; CDR3 protein: CSVEVIKGGSNTQYF
V gene: TRBV10-3; J gene: TRBJ2-1; CDR3 protein: CATKLAGADEQFF
V gene: TRBV13; J gene: TRBJ1-2; CDR3 protein: CASSLVRFNYGYTF
V gene: TRBV5-6; J gene: TRBJ2-7; CDR3 protein: CASSLPPGQGHEQYF
V gene: TRBV10-2; J gene: TRBJ1-1; CDR3 protein: CASSESQGITEAFF
V gene: TRBV7-2; J gene: TRBJ1-2; CDR3 protein: CASSLLARGNTNYGYTF
V gene: TRBV6-1; J gene: TRBJ2-5; CDR3 protein: CASSDSRSGETQYF
V gene: TRBV27; J gene: TRBJ2-5; CDR3 protein: CASGLAETQYF
V gene: TRBV7-2; J gene: TRBJ2-1; CDR3 protein: CASSFAVGDEQFF
V gene: TRBV13; J gene: TRBJ2-7; CDR3 protein: CASSPRRGASYEQYF
V gene: TRBV11-2; J gene: TRBJ1-5; CDR3 protein: CASSLAGGAGQPQHF
V gene: TRBV9; J gene: TRBJ2-7; CDR3 protein: CASSVEDWNEQYF
V gene: TRBV29-1; J gene: TRBJ2-5; CDR3 protein: CSVDGGEETQYF
V gene: TRBV6-6; J gene: TRBJ1-5; CDR3 protein: CASSYRQGRGNQPQHF